The entry below gives a single T cell receptor beta chain sequence along with its context. Autoimmune disease history or systemic immunosuppression disqualified patients. The data originate from a study of OX40 agonist ivuxolimab in advanced cancers. Assay: immunoSEQ multiplex PCR; the TCRdb copy retains only in-frame clones and omits some. The table lists 70,000 or so clones, 85% of them singletons. Germline V gene sequence: CDR1 LNHNV, CDR2 YYDKDF (reference sequence). The J segment lost 5 bases and the V segment lost 3 bases, leaving 4 bases of the junction unmatched. The CDR3 loop spans 16 amino acids.

Material: CD4+ or CD8+ T cells sorted from blood, obtained in a trial of the OX40 agonist ivuxolimab. V and J are TRBV15 and TRBJ2-1; 13 bases are shared with TRBD2. The receptor was isolated from an adult with an advanced solid tumor such as melanoma, head and neck, liver or kidney cancer. CDR3 coding DNA: TGTGCCACCAGCAGGACTAGCGGGAGGAGCAACAATGAGCAGTTCTTC. Translation: CATSRTSGRSNNEQFF.